This TCR beta chain was obtained from a study of Graves' ophthalmopathy and Graves' hyperthyroidism. The CDR3 runs 13 residues. The V and J ends lost 6 bases and 7 bases respectively, with 19 bases between them. Per germline, CDR1 SQVTM and CDR2 ANQGSEA. The sample holds many counts of this clonotype. The diagnostic workup employed clinical symptoms, serum thyroxine, TRAb, thyroid ultrasound and orbital computed tomography. CDR3 regions of TCR beta were amplified from RNA transcripts. Second-round multiplex PCR came after first-round RT-PCR with HTBI primers. TCRdb independently ran MiXCR on the multiplex PCR reads; one entry per CDR3 protein. This table holds 600,000 to 700,000 distinct CDR3 sequences, about two fifths found once.

The V gene is TRBV29-1, the J gene TRBJ2-7; no firm D call. This clonotype originated in an adult man with Graves' ophthalmopathy. Material: peripheral blood. In DNA, the CDR3 is TGCAGCGTGGCTCTGACAAGGGCCGGGGAGCAGTACTTC. Translating it yields CSVALTRAGEQYF.